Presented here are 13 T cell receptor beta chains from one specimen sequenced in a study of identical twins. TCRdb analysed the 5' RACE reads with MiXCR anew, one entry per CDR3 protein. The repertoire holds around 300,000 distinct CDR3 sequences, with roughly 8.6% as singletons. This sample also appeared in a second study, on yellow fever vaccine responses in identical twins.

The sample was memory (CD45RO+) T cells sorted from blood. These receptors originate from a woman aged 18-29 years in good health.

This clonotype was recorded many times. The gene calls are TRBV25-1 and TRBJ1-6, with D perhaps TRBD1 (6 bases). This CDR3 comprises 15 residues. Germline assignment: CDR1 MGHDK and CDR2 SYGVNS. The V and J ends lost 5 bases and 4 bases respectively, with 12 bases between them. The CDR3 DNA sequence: TGTGCCAGCAGTACCGAGGGGGGTTATAATTCACCCCTCCACTTT. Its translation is CASSTEGGYNSPLHF.

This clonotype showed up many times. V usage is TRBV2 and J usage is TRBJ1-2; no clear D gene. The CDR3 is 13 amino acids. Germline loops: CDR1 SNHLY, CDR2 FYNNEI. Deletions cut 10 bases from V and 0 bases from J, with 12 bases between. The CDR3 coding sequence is TGTGCCATACAACGGATTACTAACTATGGCTACACCTTC. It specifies CAIQRITNYGYTF. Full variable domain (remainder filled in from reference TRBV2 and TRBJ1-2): EPEVTQTPSHQVTQMGQEVILRCVPISNHLYFYWYRQILGQKVEFLVSFYNNEISEKSEIFDDQFSVERPDGSNFTLKIRSTKLEDSAMYFCAIQRITNYGYTFGSGTRLTVV.

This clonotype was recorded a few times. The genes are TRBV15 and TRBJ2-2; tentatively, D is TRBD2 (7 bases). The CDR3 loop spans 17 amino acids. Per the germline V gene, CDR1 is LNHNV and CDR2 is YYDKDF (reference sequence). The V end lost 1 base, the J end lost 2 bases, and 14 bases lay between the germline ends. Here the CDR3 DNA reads TGTGCCACCAGCAGAGGGTGGCGGGGGCCAAACACCGGGGAGCTGTTTTTT. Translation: CATSRGWRGPNTGELFF. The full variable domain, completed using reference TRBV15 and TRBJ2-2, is DAMVIQNPRYQVTQFGKPVTLSCSQTLNHNVMYWYQQKSSQAPKLLFHYYDKDFNNEADTPDNFQSRRPNTSFCFLDIRSPGLGDTAMYLCATSRGWRGPNTGELFFGEGSRLTVL.

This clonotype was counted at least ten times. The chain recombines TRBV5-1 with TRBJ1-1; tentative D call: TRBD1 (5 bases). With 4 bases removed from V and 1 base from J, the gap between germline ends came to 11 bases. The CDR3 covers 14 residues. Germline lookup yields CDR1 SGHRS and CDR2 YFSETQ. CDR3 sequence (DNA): TGCGCCAGCAGCCGTACCCAGGGGAACACTGAAGCTTTCTTT. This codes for CASSRTQGNTEAFF.

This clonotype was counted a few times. The CDR3 region has the DNA TGTGCCAGCAGCCGAGGGACAGTAGAAAAACTGTTTTTT. Amino acids: CASSRGTVEKLFF. V usage is TRBV7-9 and J usage is TRBJ1-4, with 7 bases that match TRBD1. This CDR3 contains 13 residues. Looked up from germline, CDR1 is SEHNR and CDR2 is FQNEAQ (reference sequence). Trimming cost V 5 bases and J 8 bases; bases outside gene matches: 5.

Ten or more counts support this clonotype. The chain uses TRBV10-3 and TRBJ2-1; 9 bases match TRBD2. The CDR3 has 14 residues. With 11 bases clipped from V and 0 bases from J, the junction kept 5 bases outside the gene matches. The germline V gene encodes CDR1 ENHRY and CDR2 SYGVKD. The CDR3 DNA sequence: TGTGCCGTGTTAGCGGGGGACTCCTACAATGAGCAGTTCTTC. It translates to CAVLAGDSYNEQFF.

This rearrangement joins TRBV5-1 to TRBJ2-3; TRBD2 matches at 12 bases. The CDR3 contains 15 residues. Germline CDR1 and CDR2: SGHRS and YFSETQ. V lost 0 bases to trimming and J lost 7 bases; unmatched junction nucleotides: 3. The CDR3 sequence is CASSLGLAGVHTQYF. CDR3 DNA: TGCGCCAGCAGCTTGGGACTAGCGGGAGTACATACGCAGTATTTT.

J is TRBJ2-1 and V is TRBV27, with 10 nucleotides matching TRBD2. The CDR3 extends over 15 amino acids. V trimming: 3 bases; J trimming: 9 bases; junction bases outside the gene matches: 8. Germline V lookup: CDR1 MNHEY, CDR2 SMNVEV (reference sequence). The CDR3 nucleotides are TGTGCCAGCAGTTTCCTAGCGGGAGTGGGGGGTGAGCAGTTCTTC. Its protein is CASSFLAGVGGEQFF.

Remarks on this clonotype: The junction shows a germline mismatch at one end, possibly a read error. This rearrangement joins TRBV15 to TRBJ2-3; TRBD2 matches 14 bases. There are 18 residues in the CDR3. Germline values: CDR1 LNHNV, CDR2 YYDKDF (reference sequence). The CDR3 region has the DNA TGTACCACCAGCAGAGACAGACTAGCGGGGGGGATAGGAGATACGCAGTATTTT. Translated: CTTSRDRLAGGIGDTQYF.

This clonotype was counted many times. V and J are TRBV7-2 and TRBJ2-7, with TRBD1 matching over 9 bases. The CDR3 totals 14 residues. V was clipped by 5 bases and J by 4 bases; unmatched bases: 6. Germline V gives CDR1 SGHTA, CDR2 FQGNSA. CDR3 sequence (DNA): TGTGCCAGCAGCCCGAGACAGGGGGGGTACGAGCAGTACTTC. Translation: CASSPRQGGYEQYF.

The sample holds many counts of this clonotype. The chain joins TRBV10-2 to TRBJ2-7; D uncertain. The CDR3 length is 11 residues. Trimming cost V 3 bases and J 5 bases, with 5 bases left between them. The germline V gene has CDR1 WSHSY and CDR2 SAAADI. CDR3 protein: CASSEVNEQYF. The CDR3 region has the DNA TGCGCCAGCAGTGAAGTCAACGAGCAGTACTTC.

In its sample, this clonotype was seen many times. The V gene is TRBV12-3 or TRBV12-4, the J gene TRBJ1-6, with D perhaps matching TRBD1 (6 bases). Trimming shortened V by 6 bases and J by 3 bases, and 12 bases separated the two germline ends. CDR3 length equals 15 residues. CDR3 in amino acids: CASRSRDNYNSPLHF. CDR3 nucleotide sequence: TGTGCCAGCAGATCCCGGGACAACTATAATTCACCCCTCCACTTT.

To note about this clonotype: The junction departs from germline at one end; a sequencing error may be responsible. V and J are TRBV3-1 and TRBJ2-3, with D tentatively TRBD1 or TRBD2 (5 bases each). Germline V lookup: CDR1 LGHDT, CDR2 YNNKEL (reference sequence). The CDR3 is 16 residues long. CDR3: CACSPRLGELTDTQYF. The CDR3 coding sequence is TGTGCCTGCAGCCCTCGACTGGGGGAGTTGACAGATACGCAGTATTTT.